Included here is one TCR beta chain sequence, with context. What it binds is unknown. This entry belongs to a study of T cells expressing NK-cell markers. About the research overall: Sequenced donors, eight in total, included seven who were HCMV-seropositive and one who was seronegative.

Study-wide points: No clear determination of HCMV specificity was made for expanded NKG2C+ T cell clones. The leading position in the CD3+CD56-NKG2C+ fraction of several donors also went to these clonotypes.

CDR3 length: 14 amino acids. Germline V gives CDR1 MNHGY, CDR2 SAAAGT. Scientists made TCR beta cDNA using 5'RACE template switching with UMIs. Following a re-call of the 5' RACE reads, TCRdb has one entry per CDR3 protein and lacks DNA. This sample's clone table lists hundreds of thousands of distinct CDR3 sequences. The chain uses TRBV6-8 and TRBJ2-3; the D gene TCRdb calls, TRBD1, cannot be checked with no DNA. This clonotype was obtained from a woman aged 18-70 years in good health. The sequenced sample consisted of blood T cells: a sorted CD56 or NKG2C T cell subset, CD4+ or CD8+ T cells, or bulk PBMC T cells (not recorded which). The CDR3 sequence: CASKTGQDRDTQYF.